This T cell receptor beta chain comes out of a study of T cells after yellow fever vaccination (dated 2019 in TCRdb). General notes on the study: The SMART-Seq v4 Ultra Low Input RNA kit was used to prepare libraries from fractions with low cell numbers. To follow T-cell clones before and after primary and booster YFV17D yellow fever vaccination, bulk TCR alpha and beta repertoires were sequenced over time. The cohort comprised two healthy male donors, one aged 18 to 30 and one aged 30 to 40 years. Blood was collected at multiple timepoints before and after primary and secondary immunization, and bulk PBMC replicates and cell subsets were isolated.

General study outcomes and caveats: The secondary T-cell response was weaker than the primary response but faster, peaking on day 5 instead of day 15. After the booster, most clones that had expanded after primary vaccination were detected again (roughly 96% of CD4 and more than 85% of CD8), suggesting broad maintenance of memory. A small fraction of clonotypes showed up in both the CD4 and CD8 compartments, probably as a result of convergent recombination. Only a couple of donors were included in the study, so the extent to which the findings can be generalized is limited. Because abundant contaminating clonotypes from the bulk population could be contained in FACS-sorted repertoires, computational filtering was required.

Synthesis of TCR cDNA relied on 5'RACE template switching, a step that introduced a universal primer site along with unique molecular identifiers. cDNA synthesis was primed from both the TCR alpha and TCR beta constant segments. Two PCR steps were used to amplify libraries, with sample barcodes and sequencing adapters being added in the second step. Sequencing of libraries was done on Illumina HiSeq 2500 (2x100 bp) or NovaSeq (2x150 bp). Processing in the source paper ran as follows. MIGEC was used to demultiplex reads and collapse the reads into UMI consensus sequences, and MiXCR was used for V(D)J alignment. Vaccine-responding clonotypes were defined with edgeR using replicate PBMC samples, requiring FDR below 0.01 and a log2 fold change above 5 up to day 15. Each bulk clonotype was labeled CD4 or CD8 based on which sequenced repertoire, CD4 or CD8, contained the clonotype at higher abundance. TCRdb cleaned the public reads at Q25 with fastp, built clones with MiXCR and kept in-frame beta chains. Identical CDR3 protein sequences are pooled into one entry, listed with their most common genes and DNA. The V and J calls, along with clone size, are taken from TCRdb and not from the paper's own processing. Here the sample has fewer than 450,000 distinct CDR3 sequences; about 9.9% occur a single time. The ten largest clones add up to roughly 18% of the sample.

In this sample, this clonotype turned up many times. No antigen is known for it. No clone much larger than this one lies a single base away; base qualities are absent. The CDR3 has 15 amino acids, counting the end cysteine and phenylalanine. Of all the DNA, just the CDR3 is kept, 45 bases in frame from base 1. The germline V gene sets CDR1 to MDHEN and CDR2 to SYDVKM. The trim is 5 bases for V and 5 bases for J, with a gap of 18 bases between the germline ends. The treatment or condition label corresponds to: live attenuated yellow fever vaccine strain. At each blood-draw timepoint, two biological replicates of bulk PBMCs were obtained. PBMCs were isolated from peripheral blood using a standard Ficoll-Paque protocol. RNA was extracted with TriZol from bulk PBMCs, CD4 and CD8 fractions, and dextramer-positive and dextramer-negative fractions.

The sequencing used PBMCs, collected on the day of the first yellow fever vaccination. The receptor was derived from a man aged 18-30 years who received the YFV17D yellow fever vaccine. The V and J segments used are TRBV28 and TRBJ1-1; TRBD1 is a possible D gene, resting on 6 matching bases. The CDR3 here reads CASSRFPGDWTEAFF. The nucleotide sequence is given as TGTGCCAGCAGTCGGTTTCCAGGGGATTGGACTGAAGCTTTCTTT.